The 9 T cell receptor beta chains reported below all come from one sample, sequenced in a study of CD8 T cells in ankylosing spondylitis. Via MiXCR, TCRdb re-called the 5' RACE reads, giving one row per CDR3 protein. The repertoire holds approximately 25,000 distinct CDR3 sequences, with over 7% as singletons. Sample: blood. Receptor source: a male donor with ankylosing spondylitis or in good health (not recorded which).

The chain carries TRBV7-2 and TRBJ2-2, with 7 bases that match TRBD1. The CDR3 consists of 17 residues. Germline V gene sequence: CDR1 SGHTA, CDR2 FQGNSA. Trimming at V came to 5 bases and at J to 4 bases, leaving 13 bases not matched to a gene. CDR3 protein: CASSPWGLTGSTGELFF. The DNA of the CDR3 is TGTGCCAGCAGCCCTTGGGGGCTGACAGGGAGCACCGGGGAGCTGTTTTTT.

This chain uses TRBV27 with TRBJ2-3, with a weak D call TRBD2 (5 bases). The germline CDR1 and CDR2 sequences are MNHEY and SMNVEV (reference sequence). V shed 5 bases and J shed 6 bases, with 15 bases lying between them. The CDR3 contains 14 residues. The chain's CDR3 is CASSPGTLIDTQYF. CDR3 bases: TGTGCCAGCAGTCCGGGAACGCTCATCGATACGCAGTATTTT.

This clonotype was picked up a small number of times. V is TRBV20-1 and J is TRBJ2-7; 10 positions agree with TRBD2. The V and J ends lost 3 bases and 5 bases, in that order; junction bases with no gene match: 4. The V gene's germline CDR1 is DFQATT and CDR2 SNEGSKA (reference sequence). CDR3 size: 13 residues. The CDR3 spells CSARLAGVNEQYF. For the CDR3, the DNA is TGCAGTGCTAGGCTAGCGGGAGTCAACGAGCAGTACTTC.

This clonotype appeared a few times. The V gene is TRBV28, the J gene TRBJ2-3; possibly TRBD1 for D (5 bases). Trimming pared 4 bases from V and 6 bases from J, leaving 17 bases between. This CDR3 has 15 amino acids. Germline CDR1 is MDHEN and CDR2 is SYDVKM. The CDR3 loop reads CASSWAPRVGDTQYF. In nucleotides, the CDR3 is TGTGCCAGCAGTTGGGCCCCCAGGGTCGGTGATACGCAGTATTTT.

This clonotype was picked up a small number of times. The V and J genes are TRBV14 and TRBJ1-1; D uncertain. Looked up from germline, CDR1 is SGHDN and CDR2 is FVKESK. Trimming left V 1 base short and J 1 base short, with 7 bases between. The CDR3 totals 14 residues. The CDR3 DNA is TGTGCCAGCAGCCAAGTCCGGGGGAACACTGAAGCTTTCTTT. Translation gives CASSQVRGNTEAFF.

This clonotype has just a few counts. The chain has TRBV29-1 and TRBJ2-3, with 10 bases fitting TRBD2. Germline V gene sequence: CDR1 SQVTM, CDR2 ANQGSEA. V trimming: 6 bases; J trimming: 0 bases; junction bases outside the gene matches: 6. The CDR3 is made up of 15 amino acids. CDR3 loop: CSVAGLAESTDTQYF. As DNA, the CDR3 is TGCAGCGTAGCTGGACTAGCGGAGAGCACAGATACGCAGTATTTT.

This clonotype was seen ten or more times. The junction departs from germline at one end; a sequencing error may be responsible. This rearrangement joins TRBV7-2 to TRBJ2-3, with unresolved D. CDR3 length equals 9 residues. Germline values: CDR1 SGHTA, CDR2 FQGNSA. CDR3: CASSPWPLF. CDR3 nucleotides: TGTGCCAGCAGCCCCTGGCCCCTTTTT.

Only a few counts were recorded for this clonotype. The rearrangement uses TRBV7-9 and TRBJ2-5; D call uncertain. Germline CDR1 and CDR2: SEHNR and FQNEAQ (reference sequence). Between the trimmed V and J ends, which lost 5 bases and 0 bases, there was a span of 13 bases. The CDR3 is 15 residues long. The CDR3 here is CASSPGMGNQETQYF. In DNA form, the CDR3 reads TGTGCCAGCAGCCCGGGCATGGGGAACCAAGAGACCCAGTACTTC.

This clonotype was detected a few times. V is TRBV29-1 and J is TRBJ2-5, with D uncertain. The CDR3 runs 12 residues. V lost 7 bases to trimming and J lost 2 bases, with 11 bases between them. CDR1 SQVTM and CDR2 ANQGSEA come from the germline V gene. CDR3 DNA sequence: TGCAGCGCCAGGACGTATCAAGAGACCCAGTACTTC. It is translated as CSARTYQETQYF.